The 21 T cell receptor beta chains below were found in one sample sequenced in a study of blood T cells in healthy people across ages. It was with a sample-barcoded 5' primer and a J-beta primer mix that a second PCR of about 7 to 12 cycles was run. MiXCR was run by TCRdb on the 5' RACE reads, yielding one entry per CDR3 protein. The sample shows 630,000 or so distinct CDR3 sequences, approximately 29% of them seen only once. Sample: blood. Source of these receptors: an elderly woman in good health.

At least ten counts were recorded for this clonotype. J is TRBJ2-3 and V is TRBV5-1; no definite D call. Germline loops: CDR1 SGHRS, CDR2 YFSETQ. The CDR3 is 13 residues long. V shed 1 base and J shed 7 bases, with 10 bases lying between them. The CDR3 bases are TGCGCCAGCAGCTTGTTGGGCCCCAATACGCAGTATTTT. The encoded protein is CASSLLGPNTQYF. The whole variable domain, filled in from reference TRBV5-1 and TRBJ2-3, reads KAGVTQTPRYLIKTRGQQVTLSCSPISGHRSVSWYQQTPGQGLQFLFEYFSETQRNKGNFPGRFSGRQFSNSRSEMNVSTLELGDSALYLCASSLLGPNTQYFGPGTRLTVL.

This clonotype occurred many times. Since a much larger clone is just one base distant, this may be a read error. The chain has TRBV4-2 and TRBJ2-7, with D uncertain. The CDR3 runs 14 residues. Germline assignment: CDR1 LGHNA and CDR2 YNFKEQ. V dropped 0 bases and J dropped 7 bases, with 13 bases sitting between them. DNA for the CDR3: TGTGCCAGCAGCCAAGATGCCGGCTGGGGTGAGCAGTACTTC. Translating it yields CASSQDAGWGEQYF.

The rearrangement joins TRBV6-4 to TRBJ1-1, with TRBD1 as a possible D gene (5 bases). The CDR3 has 14 residues. Trimming cost V 2 bases and J 8 bases, with 15 bases left between them. The germline CDR1 and CDR2 sequences are MRHNA and SNTAGT. CDR3: CASSDEAGISEAFF. Written as DNA, the CDR3 is TGTGCCAGCAGTGACGAGGCAGGGATATCAGAAGCTTTCTTT.

This CDR3 reads CANKTGWVDTEAFF. In DNA form, the CDR3 reads TGTGCCAACAAGACAGGGTGGGTTGACACTGAAGCTTTCTTT. This chain connects TRBV6-1 to TRBJ1-1; TRBD1 matches 7 bases. CDR1 is MNHNS and CDR2 is SASEGT in the germline V gene. V lost 10 bases, J lost 3 bases, and 11 bases stayed unmatched. CDR3 length equals 14 residues.

The chain links TRBV20-1 to TRBJ1-5; 8 bases align to TRBD1. This CDR3 region has 18 residues. V lost 4 bases, J lost 4 bases, and 18 bases stayed unmatched. Germline-derived CDR1 and CDR2 are DFQATT and SNEGSKA (reference sequence). CDR3 in DNA: TGCAGTGCTAAGTGCCGGGCAGGGGGCTTGGGGCCAAATCAGCCCCAGCATTTT. Translated, it gives CSAKCRAGGLGPNQPQHF.

This clonotype came up many times. V and J are TRBV10-3 and TRBJ2-7, with D possibly being TRBD1 (5 bases). Trimming pared 7 bases from V and 2 bases from J, leaving 12 bases between. There are 13 residues in the CDR3. Germline assignment: CDR1 ENHRY and CDR2 SYGVKD. CDR3: CAIITDSTYEQYF. The CDR3 DNA reads TGTGCCATCATCACCGACAGCACCTACGAGCAGTACTTC.

Ten or more counts support this clonotype. J is TRBJ1-2 and V is TRBV6-2 or TRBV6-3, with D maybe TRBD1 (5 bases). The CDR3 consists of 11 residues. Germline CDR1 is MNHEY and CDR2 is SVGEGT. V lost 10 bases and J lost 7, with 13 bases in between. The CDR3 DNA reads TGTGCCACCGGACAAACGGCTGGCTACACCTTC. Protein: CATGQTAGYTF.

This clonotype was counted many times. CDR3 sequence reads: CASSQVHRGPYEQYF. The CDR3 DNA follows: TGTGCCAGCAGCCAAGTTCACAGGGGCCCCTACGAGCAGTACTTC. The chain carries TRBV3-1 and TRBJ2-7, with TRBD1 matching over 7 bases. Looked up from germline, CDR1 is LGHDT and CDR2 is YNNKEL (reference sequence). Trimming took 1 base from V and 2 from J; bases not matched to a gene: 5. CDR3 length: 15 amino acids.

This rearrangement joins TRBV11-2 to TRBJ2-1; a weak D match, TRBD2 (6 bases). This CDR3 has 15 residues. Trimming stripped 7 bases from V and 7 bases from J, with 20 bases between. CDR1 is SGHAT, CDR2 FQNNGV, per germline. The CDR3 region is CASTPLEGMMNEQFF. CDR3 nucleotides: TGTGCCAGCACCCCCCTGGAGGGAATGATGAATGAGCAGTTCTTC.

The chain links TRBV20-1 to TRBJ1-2; weak D call: TRBD1 (6 bases). Germline V gives CDR1 DFQATT, CDR2 SNEGSKA (reference sequence). The CDR3 is 16 residues long. V dropped 7 bases and J dropped 6 bases, with 27 bases sitting between them. CDR3 protein: CSVTLLSGARMNGYTF. The CDR3 region has the DNA TGCAGTGTCACCCTCCTGTCGGGGGCCCGGATGAATGGCTACACCTTC.

This clonotype was seen a handful of times. A read error may be the cause here, since a much bigger clone is one base away. This chain connects TRBV12-3 or TRBV12-4 to TRBJ2-3; 8 bases map to TRBD2. The CDR3 covers 16 residues. J gave up 2 bases and V 2 bases, and 6 bases lay outside the gene matches. CDR3 nucleotide sequence: TGTGCCAGCAGTTTACAGCGGGGGATGCCCACAGATACGCAGTATTTT. Its translation is CASSLQRGMPTDTQYF.

This clonotype was observed a few times. The chain is built from TRBV20-1 and TRBJ1-1; D may be TRBD1 (5 bases). CDR3 length equals 12 residues. Trimming removed 5 bases at V and 2 bases at J, with 9 bases between. Germline assignment: CDR1 DFQATT and CDR2 SNEGSKA (reference sequence). CDR3 nucleotides: TGCAGTGCTCTACAGGTAAACACTGAAGCTTTCTTT. Residues: CSALQVNTEAFF.

This chain connects TRBV19 to TRBJ2-3; a weak D match, TRBD2 (7 bases). Germline V gives CDR1 LNHDA, CDR2 SQIVND (reference sequence). Trimming cost V 3 bases and J 4 bases, with 14 bases left between them. CDR3 size: 15 residues. This CDR3 reads CASSMSSGGSDTQYF. The CDR3 coding sequence is TGTGCCAGTAGTATGTCATCGGGGGGCTCAGATACGCAGTATTTT.

About this clonotype: It may be a read error: a sequence one base away is much more abundant. The chain employs TRBV7-9 and TRBJ2-7, with D possibly being TRBD2 (5 bases). CDR1 SEHNR and CDR2 FQNEAQ come from the germline V gene (reference sequence). The CDR3 loop spans 14 amino acids. The CDR3 sequence is CTSAATSEGYEQYF. The CDR3 DNA reads TGTACCAGCGCGGCCACATCAGAGGGTTACGAGCAGTACTTC. The variable domain in full, completed from reference TRBV7-9 and TRBJ2-7, reads DTGVSQNPRHKITKRGQNVTFRCDPISEHNRLYWYRQTLGQGPEFLTYFQNEAQLEKSRLLSDRFSAERPKGSFSTLEIQRTEQGDSAMYLCTSAATSEGYEQYFGPGTRLTVT.

This clonotype was counted only a few times. The chain uses TRBV18 and TRBJ1-1, with 7 bases that match TRBD1. This CDR3 is built from 14 residues. The germline gives CDR1 KGHSH, CDR2 LQKENI. J lost 5 bases, V lost 5 bases, and 8 bases had no gene match. The CDR3 DNA reads as TGTGCCAGCTCATACAGGGGATCGGATACTGAAGCTTTCTTT. This codes for CASSYRGSDTEAFF.

The chain couples TRBV20-1 to TRBJ1-1; D is undetermined. CDR3 length: 18 residues. V was shortened by 3 bases and J by 4 bases, with 27 bases between the two germline ends. CDR1 DFQATT and CDR2 SNEGSKA come from the germline V gene (reference sequence). CDR3 nucleotide sequence: TGCAGTGCTAGCCCCGATCTTGGGCAGGCCTCTCTTGGCACTGAAGCTTTCTTT. Residues: CSASPDLGQASLGTEAFF.

This clonotype was observed many times. The chain joins TRBV7-2 to TRBJ2-6; the D is unclear. Germline V gene lookup returns CDR1 SGHTA and CDR2 FQGNSA. This CDR3 has 15 amino acids. Trimming removed 1 base at V and 0 bases at J, with 4 bases between. The CDR3 protein is CASSLGLSGANVLTF. The DNA of the CDR3 is TGTGCCAGCAGCTTAGGGCTCTCTGGGGCCAACGTCCTGACTTTC.

This rearrangement joins TRBV6-5 to TRBJ2-2; D is perhaps TRBD1 (5 bases). The germline V and J ends were trimmed by 8 bases and 0 bases, with 10 bases remaining between them. There are 14 residues in the CDR3. Germline V gives CDR1 MNHEY, CDR2 SVGAGI. The CDR3 protein is CASHRGTNTGELFF. The CDR3 DNA reads as TGTGCCAGCCATAGGGGAACGAACACCGGGGAGCTGTTTTTT.

This clonotype was counted many times. The chain employs TRBV24-1 and TRBJ2-7; 10 bases fit TRBD2. The J segment lost 2 bases and the V segment lost 0 bases, leaving 6 bases of the junction unmatched. This CDR3 comprises 17 residues. Germline V gene data show CDR1 as KGHDR and CDR2 as SFDVKD. The CDR3 protein is CATSDLRLAGAAYEQYF. The DNA of the CDR3 is TGTGCCACCAGTGATTTGCGCCTAGCGGGGGCGGCCTACGAGCAGTACTTC.

This chain connects TRBV20-1 to TRBJ2-1, with D uncertain. CDR3 length equals 13 residues. The V and J ends lost 1 base and 5 bases respectively, with 9 bases between them. The V gene's germline CDR1 is DFQATT and CDR2 SNEGSKA (reference sequence). CDR3 protein: CSARVLNDNEQFF. The DNA for the CDR3 is TGCAGTGCTAGAGTACTGAACGACAATGAGCAGTTCTTC.

Many counts were recorded for this clonotype. The DNA for the CDR3 is TGTGCCAGCAGCCGACTACGACAGTACAATGAGCAGTTCTTC. Its translation: CASSRLRQYNEQFF. This rearrangement joins TRBV14 to TRBJ2-1; possibly TRBD1 or TRBD2 for D (5 bases each). The ends were cut back, 4 bases at V and 4 bases at J, with 11 bases in the middle. The CDR3 loop spans 14 amino acids. Germline values: CDR1 SGHDN, CDR2 FVKESK. The whole variable domain, filled in from reference TRBV14 and TRBJ2-1, reads EAGVTQFPSHSVIEKGQTVTLRCDPISGHDNLYWYRRVMGKEIKFLLHFVKESKQDESGMPNNRFLAERTGGTYSTLKVQPAELEDSGVYFCASSRLRQYNEQFFGPGTRLTVL.